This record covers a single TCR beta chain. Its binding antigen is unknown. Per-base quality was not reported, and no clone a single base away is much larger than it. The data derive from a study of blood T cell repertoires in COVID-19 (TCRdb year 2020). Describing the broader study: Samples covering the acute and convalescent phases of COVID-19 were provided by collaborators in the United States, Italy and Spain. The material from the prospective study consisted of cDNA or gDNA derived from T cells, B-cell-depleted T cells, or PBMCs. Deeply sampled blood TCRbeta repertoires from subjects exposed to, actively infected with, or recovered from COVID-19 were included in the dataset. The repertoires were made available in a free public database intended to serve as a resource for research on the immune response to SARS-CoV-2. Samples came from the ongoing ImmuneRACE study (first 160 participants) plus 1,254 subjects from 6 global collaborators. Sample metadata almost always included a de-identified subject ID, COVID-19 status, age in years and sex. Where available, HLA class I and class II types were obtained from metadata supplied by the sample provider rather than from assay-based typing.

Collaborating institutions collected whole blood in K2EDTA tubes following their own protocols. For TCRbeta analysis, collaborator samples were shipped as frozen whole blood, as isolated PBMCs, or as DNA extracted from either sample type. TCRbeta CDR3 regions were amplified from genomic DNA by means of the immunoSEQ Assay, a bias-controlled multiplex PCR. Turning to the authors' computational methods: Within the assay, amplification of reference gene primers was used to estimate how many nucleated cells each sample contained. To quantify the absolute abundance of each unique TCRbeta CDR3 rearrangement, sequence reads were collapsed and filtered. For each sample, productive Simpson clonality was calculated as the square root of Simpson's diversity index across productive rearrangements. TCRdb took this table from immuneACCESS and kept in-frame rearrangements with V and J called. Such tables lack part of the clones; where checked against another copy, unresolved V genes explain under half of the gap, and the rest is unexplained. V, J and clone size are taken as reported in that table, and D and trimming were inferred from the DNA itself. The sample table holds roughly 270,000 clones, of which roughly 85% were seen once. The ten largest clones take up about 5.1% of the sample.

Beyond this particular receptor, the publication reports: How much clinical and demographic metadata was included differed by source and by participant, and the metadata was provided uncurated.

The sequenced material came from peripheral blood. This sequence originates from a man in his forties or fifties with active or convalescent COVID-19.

The CDR3 protein: CASSLASGIQMEQYF. The nucleotide sequence is given as TGTGCCAGCAGCTTAGCTAGCGGGATTCAAATGGAGCAGTACTTC. The receptor chain draws on TRBV7-2 and TRBJ2-7; 8 of the junction bases match TRBD2. Sequences SGHTA (CDR1) and FQGNSA (CDR2) are obtained from the germline V gene. Germline trimming amounts to 0 bases on V and 7 bases on J, with 8 as the count of junction bases outside the gene matches. The CDR3 measures 15 amino acids from cysteine to phenylalanine. Only the CDR3 portion is preserved as DNA: 45 bases, with reading frame beginning at the first base. Joined to the reference TRBV7-2 and TRBJ2-7 proteins, this CDR3 gives the full variable domain: GAGVSQSPSNKVTEKGKDVELRCDPISGHTALYWYRQSLGQGLEFLIYFQGNSAPDKSGLPSDRFSAERTGGSVSTLTIQRTQQEDSAVYLCASSLASGIQMEQYFGPGTRLTVT.